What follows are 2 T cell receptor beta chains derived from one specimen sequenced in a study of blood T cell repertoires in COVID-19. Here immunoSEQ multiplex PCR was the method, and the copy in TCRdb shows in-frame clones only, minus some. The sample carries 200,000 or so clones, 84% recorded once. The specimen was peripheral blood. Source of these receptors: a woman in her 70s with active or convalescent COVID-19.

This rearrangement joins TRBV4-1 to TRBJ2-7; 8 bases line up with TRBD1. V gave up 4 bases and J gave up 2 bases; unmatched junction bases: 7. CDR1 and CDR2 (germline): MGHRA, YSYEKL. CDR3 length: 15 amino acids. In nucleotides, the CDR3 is TGCGCCAGCAGCCGACTCGACAGGGGTACCTACGAGCAGTACTTC. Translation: CASSRLDRGTYEQYF.

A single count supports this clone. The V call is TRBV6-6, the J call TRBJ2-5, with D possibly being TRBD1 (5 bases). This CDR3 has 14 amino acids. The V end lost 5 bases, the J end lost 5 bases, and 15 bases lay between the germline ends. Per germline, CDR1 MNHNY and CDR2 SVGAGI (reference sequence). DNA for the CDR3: TGTGCCAGCAGTGCCGAAGTCCCAGGGGAGACCCAGTACTTC. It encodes CASSAEVPGETQYF.